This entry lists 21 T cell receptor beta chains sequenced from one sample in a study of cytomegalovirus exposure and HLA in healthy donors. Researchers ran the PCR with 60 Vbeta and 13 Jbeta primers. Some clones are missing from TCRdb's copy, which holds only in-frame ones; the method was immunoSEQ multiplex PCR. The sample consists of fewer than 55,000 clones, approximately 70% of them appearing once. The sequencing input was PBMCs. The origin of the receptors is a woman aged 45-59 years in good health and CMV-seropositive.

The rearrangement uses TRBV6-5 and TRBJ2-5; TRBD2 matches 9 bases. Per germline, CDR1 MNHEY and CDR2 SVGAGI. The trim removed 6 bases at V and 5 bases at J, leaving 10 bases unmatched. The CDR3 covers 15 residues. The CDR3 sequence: CASRLSGGSRETQYF. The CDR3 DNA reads TGTGCCAGCAGGCTTAGCGGGGGTTCAAGGGAGACCCAGTACTTC.

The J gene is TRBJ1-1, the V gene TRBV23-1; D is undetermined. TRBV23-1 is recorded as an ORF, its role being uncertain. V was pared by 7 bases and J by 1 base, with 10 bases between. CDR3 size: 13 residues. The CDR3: CASKRTANTEAFF. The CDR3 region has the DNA TGCGCCAGCAAAAGAACAGCGAACACTGAAGCTTTCTTT.

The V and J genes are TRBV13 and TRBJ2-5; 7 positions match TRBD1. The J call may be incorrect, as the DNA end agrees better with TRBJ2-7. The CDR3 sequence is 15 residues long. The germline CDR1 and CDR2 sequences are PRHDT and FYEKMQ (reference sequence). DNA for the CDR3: TGTGCCAGCAGCTTATCGAACAGGGGATCCTACGAGCAGTACTTC. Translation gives CASSLSNRGSYEQYF.

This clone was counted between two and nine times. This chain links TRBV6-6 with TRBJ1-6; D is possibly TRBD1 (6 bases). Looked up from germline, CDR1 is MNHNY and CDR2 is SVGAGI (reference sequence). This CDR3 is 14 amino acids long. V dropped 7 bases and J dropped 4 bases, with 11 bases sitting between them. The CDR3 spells CASNEQGYNSPLHF. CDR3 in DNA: TGTGCCAGCAATGAGCAGGGGTATAATTCACCCCTCCACTTT.

The CDR3 coding sequence is TGTGCCATCAGTACCGGGACAGGGACCGGGAATGAGCAGTTCTTC. Amino acids: CAISTGTGTGNEQFF. The chain employs TRBV10-3 and TRBJ2-1; TRBD1 matches 9 bases. In germline, CDR1 is ENHRY, CDR2 SYGVKD. Germline trimming cut 5 bases from V and 7 bases from J; bases unmatched to any gene: 9. The CDR3 extends over 15 amino acids.

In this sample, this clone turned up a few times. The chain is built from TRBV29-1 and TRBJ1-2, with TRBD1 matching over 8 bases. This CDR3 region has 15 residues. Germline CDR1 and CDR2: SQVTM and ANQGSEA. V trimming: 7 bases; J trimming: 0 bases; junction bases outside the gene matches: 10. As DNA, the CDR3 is TGCAGCGACTCCGACAGGGGCTCAGCTAACTATGGCTACACCTTC. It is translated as CSDSDRGSANYGYTF.

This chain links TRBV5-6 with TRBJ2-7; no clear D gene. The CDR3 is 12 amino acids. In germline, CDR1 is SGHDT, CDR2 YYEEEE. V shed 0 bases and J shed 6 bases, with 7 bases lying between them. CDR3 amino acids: CASSLGLGEQYF. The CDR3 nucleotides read TGTGCCAGCAGCTTGGGACTGGGCGAGCAGTACTTC.

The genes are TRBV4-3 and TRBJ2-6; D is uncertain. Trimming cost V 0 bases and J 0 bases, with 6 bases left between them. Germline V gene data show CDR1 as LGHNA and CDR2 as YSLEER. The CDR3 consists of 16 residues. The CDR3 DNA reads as TGCGCCAGCAGCCAAGATTGGAGCTCTGGGGCCAACGTCCTGACTTTC. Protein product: CASSQDWSSGANVLTF.

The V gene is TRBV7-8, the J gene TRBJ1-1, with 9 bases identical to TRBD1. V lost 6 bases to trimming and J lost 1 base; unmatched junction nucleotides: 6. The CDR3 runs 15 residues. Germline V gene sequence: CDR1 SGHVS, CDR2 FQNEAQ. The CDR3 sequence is CASRPGTGRNTEAFF. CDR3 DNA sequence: TGTGCCAGCAGACCAGGGACAGGGAGGAACACTGAAGCTTTCTTT.

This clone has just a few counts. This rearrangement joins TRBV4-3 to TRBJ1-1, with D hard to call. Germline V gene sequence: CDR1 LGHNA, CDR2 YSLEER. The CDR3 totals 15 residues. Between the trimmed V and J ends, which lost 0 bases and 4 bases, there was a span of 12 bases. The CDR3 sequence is CASSQDAERATEAFF. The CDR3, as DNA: TGCGCCAGCAGCCAAGATGCAGAGCGAGCCACTGAAGCTTTCTTT.

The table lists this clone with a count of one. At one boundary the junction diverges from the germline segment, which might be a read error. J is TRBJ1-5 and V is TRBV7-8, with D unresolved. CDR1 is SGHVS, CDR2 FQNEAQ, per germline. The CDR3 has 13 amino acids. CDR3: CASSVALRQPQHF. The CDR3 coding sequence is TGTGCCAGCAGCGTAGCCCTTCGTCAGCCCCAGCATTTT. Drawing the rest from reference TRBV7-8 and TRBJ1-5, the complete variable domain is GAGVSQSPRYKVAKRGQDVALRCDPISGHVSLFWYQQALGQGPEFLTYFQNEAQLDKSGLPSDRFFAERPEGSVSTLKIQRTQQEDSAVYLCASSVALRQPQHFGDGTRLSIL.

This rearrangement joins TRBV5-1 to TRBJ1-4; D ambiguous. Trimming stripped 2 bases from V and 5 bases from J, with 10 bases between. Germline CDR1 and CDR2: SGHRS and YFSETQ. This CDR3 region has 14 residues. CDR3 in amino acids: CASSFLALNEKLFF. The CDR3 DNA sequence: TGCGCCAGCAGCTTTTTAGCGTTGAATGAAAAACTGTTTTTT.

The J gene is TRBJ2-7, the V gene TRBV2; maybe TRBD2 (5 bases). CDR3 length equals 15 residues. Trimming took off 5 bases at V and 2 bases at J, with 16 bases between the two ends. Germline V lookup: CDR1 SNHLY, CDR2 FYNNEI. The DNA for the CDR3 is TGTGCCAGCAGTTTCCCTGGACTGGCGGCCTACGAGCAGTACTTC. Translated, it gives CASSFPGLAAYEQYF.

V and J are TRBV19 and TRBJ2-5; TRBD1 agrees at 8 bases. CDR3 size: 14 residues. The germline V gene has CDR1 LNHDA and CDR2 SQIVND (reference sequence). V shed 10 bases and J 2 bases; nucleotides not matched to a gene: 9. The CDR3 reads CATQEGQGQETQYF. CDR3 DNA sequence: TGTGCCACCCAAGAAGGACAGGGTCAAGAGACCCAGTACTTC.

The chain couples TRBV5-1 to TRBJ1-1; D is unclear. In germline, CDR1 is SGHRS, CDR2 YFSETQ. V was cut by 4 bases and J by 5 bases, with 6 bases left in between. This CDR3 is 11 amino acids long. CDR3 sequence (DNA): TGCGCCAGCAGCCCCTTGACTGAAGCTTTCTTT. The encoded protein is CASSPLTEAFF.

The CDR3 nucleotides are TGTGCCAGCGAGAGGGAGCGCCAGGGCAATCAGCCCCAGCATTTT. It specifies CASERERQGNQPQHF. V and J are TRBV2 and TRBJ1-5; the D is unclear. The CDR3 has 15 residues. The V gene lost 8 bases and the J gene lost 2 bases, with 16 bases spanning the gap. The germline V gene encodes CDR1 SNHLY and CDR2 FYNNEI.

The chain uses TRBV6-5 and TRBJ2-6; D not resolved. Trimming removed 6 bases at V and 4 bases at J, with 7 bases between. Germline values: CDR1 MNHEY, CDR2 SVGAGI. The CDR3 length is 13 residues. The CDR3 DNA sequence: TGTGCCAGCAGCCCCGTCGGGGCCAACGTCCTGACTTTC. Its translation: CASSPVGANVLTF.

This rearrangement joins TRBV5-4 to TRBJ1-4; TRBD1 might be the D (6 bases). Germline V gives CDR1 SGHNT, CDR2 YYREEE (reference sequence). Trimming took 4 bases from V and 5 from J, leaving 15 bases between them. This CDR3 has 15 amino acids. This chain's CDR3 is CASSTEGGINEKLFF. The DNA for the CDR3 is TGTGCCAGCAGCACAGAGGGGGGGATAAATGAAAAACTGTTTTTT.

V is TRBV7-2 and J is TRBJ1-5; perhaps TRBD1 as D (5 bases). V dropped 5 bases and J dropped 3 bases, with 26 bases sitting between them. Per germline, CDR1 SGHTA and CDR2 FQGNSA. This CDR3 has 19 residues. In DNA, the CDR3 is TGTGCCAGCAGCCACGAGACCATATCGGGACTGACAGCCAATCAGCCCCAGCATTTT. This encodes CASSHETISGLTANQPQHF.

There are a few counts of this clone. The DNA of the CDR3 is TGTGCCAGAAGGGGGTCGGGTAACTCGGCTTTCTTT. Its protein is CARRGSGNSAFF. The chain links TRBV2 to TRBJ1-1, with D possibly TRBD1 on 6 matching bases. CDR3 length: 12 amino acids. Trimming pared 9 bases from V and 11 bases from J, leaving 19 bases between. Germline V lookup: CDR1 SNHLY, CDR2 FYNNEI.

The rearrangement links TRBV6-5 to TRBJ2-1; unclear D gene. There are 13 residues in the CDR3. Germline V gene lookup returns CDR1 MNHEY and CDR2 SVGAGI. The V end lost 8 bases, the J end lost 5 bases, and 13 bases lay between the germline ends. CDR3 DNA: TGTGCCAGCTCTAATCTAGTTAACAATGAGCAGTTCTTC. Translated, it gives CASSNLVNNEQFF.